These 5 T cell receptor beta chains came from one sample sequenced in a study of shared T cell receptors in the human thymus. The data were produced by immunoSEQ multiplex PCR, yet TCRdb's version contains in-frame clones alone and is incomplete. The table includes over 450,000 clones, approximately 80% detected once. These same data were also listed under a study on human thymus T cells.

The material sequenced was thymocytes. Receptors were obtained from a boy less than two years old with a congenital heart defect.

Concerning this clone: Because the CDR3 is missing its conserved closing phenylalanine or tryptophan, this is likely a read error. The chain couples TRBV5-4 to TRBJ1-2, with 11 bases that match TRBD1. This CDR3 has 14 residues. Germline CDR1 SGHNT, CDR2 YYREEE (reference sequence). V lost 4 bases and J lost 6; bases outside the gene matches: 5. The CDR3 sequence: CASSRTGGENGYTS. In DNA form, the CDR3 reads TGTGCCAGCAGCAGGACAGGGGGCGAAAATGGCTACACCTCC.

The chain has TRBV5-1 and TRBJ1-2, with D uncertain. V lost 6 bases and J 8 bases, leaving 11 bases between the germline ends. This CDR3 is built from 11 residues. The germline V gene has CDR1 SGHRS and CDR2 YFSETQ. DNA of the CDR3: TGCGCCAGCACCCTGGAGGGAGGCTACACCTTC. This sequence encodes CASTLEGGYTF.

This clone was counted a single time. The chain uses TRBV29-1 and TRBJ2-4, with TRBD1 as a possible D gene (5 bases). The CDR3 runs to 17 residues. V was cut by 7 bases and J by 0 bases, with 22 bases left in between. The germline CDR1 and CDR2 sequences are SQVTM and ANQGSEA. The CDR3 coding sequence is TGCAGCGCGTTAAGTAGGACATCACTTCTAGCCAAAAACATTCAGTACTTC. It codes for CSALSRTSLLAKNIQYF.

CDR3 coding DNA: TGCGCCAGCAGCCAACTGGGACTAGCGGGAGCTGTCTACGAGCAGTACTTC. It is translated as CASSQLGLAGAVYEQYF. The genes are TRBV4-3 and TRBJ2-7; 14 nucleotides line up with TRBD2. There are 17 residues in the CDR3. The ends lost 2 bases at V and 3 bases at J; junction bases unmatched: 6. CDR1 and CDR2 (germline): LGHNA, YSLEER.

The rearrangement uses TRBV12-5 and TRBJ2-1, with 12 bases fitting TRBD2. The junction had 6 bases not matched to a gene; V was cut back by 1 base and J by 5 bases. CDR1 is LGHNT and CDR2 is FRNRAP in the germline V gene. This CDR3 region has 17 residues. CDR3 sequence reads: CASGLAPWTSGDNEQFF. DNA of the CDR3: TGTGCTAGTGGTTTGGCCCCCTGGACTAGCGGGGACAATGAGCAGTTCTTC.